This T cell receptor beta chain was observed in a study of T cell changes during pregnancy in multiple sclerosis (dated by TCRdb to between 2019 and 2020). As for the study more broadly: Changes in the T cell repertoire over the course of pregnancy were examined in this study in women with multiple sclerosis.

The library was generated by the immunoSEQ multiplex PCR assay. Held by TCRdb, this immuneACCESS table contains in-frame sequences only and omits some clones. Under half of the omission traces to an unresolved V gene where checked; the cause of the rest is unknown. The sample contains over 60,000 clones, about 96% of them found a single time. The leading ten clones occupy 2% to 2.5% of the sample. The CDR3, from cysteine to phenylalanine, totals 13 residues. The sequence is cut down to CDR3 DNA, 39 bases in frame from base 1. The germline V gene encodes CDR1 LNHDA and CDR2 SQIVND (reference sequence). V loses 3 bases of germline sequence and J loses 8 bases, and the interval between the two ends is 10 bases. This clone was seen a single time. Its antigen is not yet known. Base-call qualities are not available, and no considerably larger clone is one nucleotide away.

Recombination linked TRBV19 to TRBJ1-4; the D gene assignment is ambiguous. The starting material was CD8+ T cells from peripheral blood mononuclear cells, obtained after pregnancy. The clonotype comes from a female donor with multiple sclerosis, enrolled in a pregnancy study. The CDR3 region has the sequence CASSILSAEKLFF. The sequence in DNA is TGTGCCAGTAGTATTCTTTCCGCGGAAAAACTGTTTTTT.